The next 30 T cell receptor beta chains were all read from a single sample in a study of CD8 T cells in ankylosing spondylitis. Study findings and constraints: There was a TCR beta motif, made of several highly homologous variants, that appeared characteristic of ankylosing spondylitis blood.

Antigens of these TCRs are unknown. TCRdb re-analysed the 5' RACE reads in MiXCR, keeping a single row per CDR3 protein. The table has about 750,000 distinct CDR3 sequences, roughly 20% seen once. Material for sequencing was blood, either unsorted or a sorted T cell fraction (not recorded which). The receptors shown here come from a male donor with ankylosing spondylitis.

This clonotype has a handful of counts. This chain joins TRBV27 and TRBJ1-1, with D unclear. Looked up from germline, CDR1 is MNHEY and CDR2 is SMNVEV (reference sequence). The CDR3 is made up of 13 amino acids. Trimming left V 2 bases short and J 8 bases short, with 12 bases between. CDR3 sequence reads: CASSLGSRSEAFF. The DNA for the CDR3 is TGTGCCAGCAGTTTAGGTTCGAGGTCCGAAGCTTTCTTT.

The V gene is TRBV2, the J gene TRBJ2-3, with D possibly TRBD1 on 6 matching bases. Germline V gives CDR1 SNHLY, CDR2 FYNNEI. CDR3 length equals 14 residues. Trimming took off 4 bases at V and 0 bases at J, with 8 bases between the two ends. CDR3 nucleotide sequence: TGTGCCAGCAGTGGTGACAGGAGCACAGATACGCAGTATTTT. This sequence encodes CASSGDRSTDTQYF.

This clonotype was seen a handful of times. This chain connects TRBV20-1 to TRBJ2-2; 7 bases line up with TRBD1. J gave up 1 base and V 3 bases, and 5 bases lay outside the gene matches. This CDR3 has 15 residues. Germline V gives CDR1 DFQATT, CDR2 SNEGSKA (reference sequence). The CDR3 region has the DNA TGCAGTGCTAGTCCTGGACAGGTGAACACCGGGGAGCTGTTTTTT. It encodes CSASPGQVNTGELFF.

This clonotype was seen more than once but under ten times. This chain connects TRBV9 to TRBJ2-4, with no clear D. V lost 0 bases to trimming and J lost 0 bases, with 10 bases between them. The CDR3 spans 16 residues. In germline, CDR1 is SGDLS, CDR2 YYNGEE. CDR3 sequence (DNA): TGTGCCAGCAGCGTAGCGGATGGGATAGCCAAAAACATTCAGTACTTC. It is translated as CASSVADGIAKNIQYF.

Many counts were recorded for this clonotype. This sequence joins TRBV21-1 and TRBJ2-1; the table's D gene call, TRBD1, was not cross checked with the DNA. TRBV21-1 is designated a pseudogene. This CDR3 has 14 residues. CDR3 sequence (DNA): TGTGCCAGCAGCAGGGGACAGGGACACAATGAGCAGTTCTTC. Amino acids: CASSRGQGHNEQFF.

This clonotype was picked up many times. The V gene is TRBV29-1, the J gene TRBJ1-1; 8 nucleotides agree with TRBD1. V lost 1 base, J lost 7 bases, and 8 bases stayed unmatched. This CDR3 comprises 14 residues. Germline V lookup: CDR1 SQVTM, CDR2 ANQGSEA. The CDR3 bases are TGCAGCGTTGAAGCTCAGGGGGCTCGTTATGAAGCTTTCTTT. Translation gives CSVEAQGARYEAFF.

The chain employs TRBV20-1 and TRBJ2-1; D is possibly TRBD2 (6 bases). The CDR3 consists of 13 residues. V shed 7 bases and J shed 8 bases, with 18 bases lying between them. Germline loops: CDR1 DFQATT, CDR2 SNEGSKA (reference sequence). CDR3 protein: CSVIRLDDDEQFF. In nucleotides, the CDR3 is TGCAGTGTGATACGACTAGATGACGATGAGCAGTTCTTC.

The V gene is TRBV29-1, the J gene TRBJ2-1; tentative D call: TRBD2 (6 bases). V lost 8 bases and J 8 bases, leaving 19 bases between the germline ends. This CDR3 is 13 amino acids long. The V gene's germline CDR1 is SQVTM and CDR2 ANQGSEA. Written as DNA, the CDR3 is TGCAGCTCTGATAGCGGCAAAGGGGATGAGCAGTTCTTC. Translation gives CSSDSGKGDEQFF.

V gene TRBV29-1 combines with J gene TRBJ2-5, with 12 positions matching TRBD1. V trimming: 4 bases; J trimming: 5 bases; junction bases outside the gene matches: 14. CDR3 length equals 17 residues. Germline V gene data show CDR1 as SQVTM and CDR2 as ANQGSEA. The CDR3 spells CSVVGGGTGGELETQYF. As DNA, the CDR3 is TGCAGCGTTGTTGGAGGGGGGACAGGGGGCGAATTGGAGACCCAGTACTTC.

This clonotype appeared many times. CDR3 protein: CASSQAKDEQFF. DNA for the CDR3: TGTGCCAGCAGCCAAGCTAAGGATGAGCAGTTCTTC. V is TRBV4-2 and J is TRBJ2-1; D unclear. There are 12 residues in the CDR3. Looked up from germline, CDR1 is LGHNA and CDR2 is YNFKEQ. Trimming cost V 1 base and J 8 bases, with 6 bases left between them.

The chain couples TRBV5-1 to TRBJ2-7; a possible D gene is TRBD1 (8 bases). The CDR3 totals 15 residues. V was clipped by 3 bases and J by 3 bases, with 16 bases between them. Germline V gene lookup returns CDR1 SGHRS and CDR2 YFSETQ. This CDR3 reads CASSWGGQVDYEQYF. The DNA of the CDR3 is TGCGCCAGCAGCTGGGGGGGACAGGTTGACTACGAGCAGTACTTC.

The sample holds a few counts of this clonotype. The CDR3 sequence: CASSRVNSGGAAGELFF. The CDR3 DNA sequence: TGTGCCAGCAGCCGAGTAAATAGCGGGGGGGCCGCCGGGGAGCTGTTTTTT. The rearrangement uses TRBV6-1 and TRBJ2-2; 11 bases fit TRBD2. Germline-derived CDR1 and CDR2 are MNHNS and SASEGT. The CDR3 length is 17 residues. Germline trimming cut 6 bases from V and 6 bases from J; bases unmatched to any gene: 12.

The rearrangement links TRBV20-1 to TRBJ2-1; the D gene is possibly TRBD1 (6 bases). CDR1 DFQATT and CDR2 SNEGSKA come from the germline V gene (reference sequence). Trimming took off 6 bases at V and 0 bases at J, with 15 bases between the two ends. This CDR3 comprises 15 residues. For the CDR3, the DNA is TGCAGTGCCCCCGGACAGCGGAGCTCCTACAATGAGCAGTTCTTC. Protein product: CSAPGQRSSYNEQFF.

This clonotype was counted only a few times. The J gene is TRBJ1-6, the V gene TRBV12-3 or TRBV12-4, with unresolved D. Trimming took off 6 bases at V and 7 bases at J, with 13 bases between the two ends. This CDR3 spans 14 amino acids. The CDR3 DNA is TGTGCCAGCAGCCCCCCGGGGAAGAATTCACCCCTCCACTTT. This gives the protein CASSPPGKNSPLHF.

In its sample, this clonotype was seen many times. V gene TRBV12-3 or TRBV12-4 combines with J gene TRBJ2-1; 11 bases are shared with TRBD2. This CDR3 is 16 amino acids long. V was pared by 7 bases and J by 6 bases, with 11 bases of the junction left unmatched. The CDR3 reads CASTLSSGGIFNEQFF. DNA for the CDR3: TGTGCCAGCACCCTATCTAGCGGGGGGATTTTCAATGAGCAGTTCTTC.

This clonotype was seen only a few times. CDR3 bases: TGTGCCAGCAGCTCAGGAGGTTCCCGTCAGTTCTTC. Translating gives CASSSGGSRQFF. This chain uses TRBV3-1 with TRBJ2-1, with D tentatively TRBD2 (5 bases). Looked up from germline, CDR1 is LGHDT and CDR2 is YNNKEL (reference sequence). V was cut by 5 bases and J by 13 bases, with 15 bases left in between. This CDR3 has 12 amino acids.

Regarding this clonotype: Since a much larger clone is just one base distant, this may be a read error. The genes are TRBV3-1 and TRBJ2-7; D uncertain. The germline gives CDR1 LGHDT, CDR2 YNNKEL (reference sequence). CDR3 size: 11 residues. For the CDR3, the DNA is TGTGTCAGCAGCCGACTTTGCGAGCAGTACTTC. It yields the protein CVSSRLCEQYF.

The chain employs TRBV4-3 and TRBJ2-1, with TRBD2 identical over 7 bases. The CDR3 is 17 amino acids. V was clipped by 0 bases and J by 1 base; unmatched bases: 6. In germline, CDR1 is LGHNA, CDR2 YSLEER. CDR3 DNA: TGCGCCAGCAGCCAAGATTCCGGGAGGTATTCCTACAATGAGCAGTTCTTC. This codes for CASSQDSGRYSYNEQFF.

The table lists this clonotype with a few counts. The CDR3 region is CSAPGGISEAYGYTF. The CDR3 nucleotides are TGCAGTGCCCCTGGAGGTATCTCCGAGGCCTATGGCTACACCTTC. This chain uses TRBV20-1 with TRBJ1-2; D call uncertain. The CDR3 contains 15 residues. Germline V lookup: CDR1 DFQATT, CDR2 SNEGSKA (reference sequence). V shed 6 bases and J shed 4 bases, with 21 bases lying between them.

This chain uses TRBV2 with TRBJ2-3, with TRBD2 matching over 10 bases. Germline trimming cut 2 bases from V and 1 base from J; bases unmatched to any gene: 3. This CDR3 region has 16 residues. Per germline, CDR1 SNHLY and CDR2 FYNNEI. The CDR3 is CASSESLAGGTDTQYF. The CDR3 nucleotides read TGTGCCAGCAGTGAAAGTCTAGCGGGGGGCACAGATACGCAGTATTTT.

The chain uses TRBV28 and TRBJ1-2; the match to TRBD1 covers 7 bases. The V segment lost 4 bases and the J segment 5 bases; nucleotides outside the gene matches: 4. The CDR3 contains 13 residues. Germline lookup yields CDR1 MDHEN and CDR2 SYDVKM. The CDR3 nucleotides read TGTGCCAGCAGTTCAACAGGGGAGTATGGCTACACCTTC. Translation: CASSSTGEYGYTF.

This clonotype was detected only a few times. This chain joins TRBV28 and TRBJ2-1; 8 bases fit TRBD2. The CDR3 is made up of 14 amino acids. The germline V gene encodes CDR1 MDHEN and CDR2 SYDVKM. Trimming removed 5 bases from V and 5 bases from J; junction bases left unmatched: 5. CDR3 residues: CASSPWGLDNEQFF. CDR3 nucleotide sequence: TGTGCCAGCAGTCCCTGGGGACTAGACAATGAGCAGTTCTTC.

Comment on this clonotype: The junction shows a germline mismatch at one end, possibly a read error. The chain has TRBV3-1 and TRBJ2-1; perhaps TRBD2 as D (5 bases). There are 19 residues in the CDR3. The germline V gene encodes CDR1 LGHDT and CDR2 YNNKEL (reference sequence). The CDR3 spells CATSQVPLVGVGSYNEQFF. The CDR3 DNA reads TGTGCCACCAGCCAAGTTCCCCTTGTCGGGGTGGGCTCCTACAATGAGCAGTTCTTC.

The gene calls are TRBV12-3 or TRBV12-4 and TRBJ2-3; TRBD2 agrees at 10 bases. The CDR3 covers 14 residues. After removal of 7 bases from V and 5 bases from J, the junction contained 6 bases not matched to a gene. The CDR3 DNA is TGTGCCAGCACCATAGCGGGAGGTAGAGATACGCAGTATTTT. This codes for CASTIAGGRDTQYF.

This sequence joins TRBV7-9 and TRBJ2-1; D might be TRBD2 (5 bases). Trimming removed 4 bases from V and 4 bases from J, with 17 bases in between. CDR3 length: 16 amino acids. The germline V gene has CDR1 SEHNR and CDR2 FQNEAQ (reference sequence). The chain's CDR3 is CASSSSISELYNEQFF. CDR3 in DNA: TGTGCCAGCAGCTCGTCAATTAGCGAGCTTTACAATGAGCAGTTCTTC.

The chain is built from TRBV28 and TRBJ1-2; D uncertain. The CDR3 extends over 13 amino acids. The germline V gene encodes CDR1 MDHEN and CDR2 SYDVKM. Trimming cost V 6 bases and J 2 bases, with 10 bases left between them. CDR3 DNA: TGTGCCAGCAGCGAAACATTCAACTATGGCTACACCTTC. This sequence encodes CASSETFNYGYTF.

A single count supports this clonotype. The chain has TRBV19 and TRBJ2-7; 8 positions agree with TRBD1. The CDR3 runs to 12 residues. Germline CDR1 LNHDA, CDR2 SQIVND (reference sequence). Germline trimming cut 4 bases from V and 7 bases from J; bases unmatched to any gene: 3. The CDR3 spells CASSKDRDEQYF. The CDR3 DNA reads TGTGCCAGTAGTAAGGACAGGGATGAGCAGTACTTC.

There are many counts of this clonotype. The chain has TRBV7-9 and TRBJ1-1; no definite D call. Germline V CDR1 and CDR2: SEHNR, FQNEAQ (reference sequence). The CDR3 has 12 amino acids. V gave up 5 bases and J gave up 3 bases, with 7 bases separating them. In DNA, the CDR3 is TGTGCCAGCAGCCTTCACCACACTGAAGCTTTCTTT. Translating gives CASSLHHTEAFF.

J is TRBJ2-5 and V is TRBV10-3; 8 bases align to TRBD1. Germline V gives CDR1 ENHRY, CDR2 SYGVKD. J was trimmed by 5 bases and V by 5 bases; bases with no gene match: 10. CDR3 length: 15 residues. CDR3 coding DNA: TGTGCCATCAGTACCTTGGACAGGGACTGGGAGACCCAGTACTTC. Translating it yields CAISTLDRDWETQYF.

The gene calls are TRBV27 and TRBJ1-6; TRBD1 is a possible D gene (5 bases). The V end was cut by 4 bases, the J end by 7 bases, with 11 bases between. Germline assignment: CDR1 MNHEY and CDR2 SMNVEV (reference sequence). The CDR3 loop spans 14 amino acids. CDR3 in DNA: TGTGCCAGCAGTTATCAGGGAGGGAATTCACCCCTCCACTTT. Translated: CASSYQGGNSPLHF.